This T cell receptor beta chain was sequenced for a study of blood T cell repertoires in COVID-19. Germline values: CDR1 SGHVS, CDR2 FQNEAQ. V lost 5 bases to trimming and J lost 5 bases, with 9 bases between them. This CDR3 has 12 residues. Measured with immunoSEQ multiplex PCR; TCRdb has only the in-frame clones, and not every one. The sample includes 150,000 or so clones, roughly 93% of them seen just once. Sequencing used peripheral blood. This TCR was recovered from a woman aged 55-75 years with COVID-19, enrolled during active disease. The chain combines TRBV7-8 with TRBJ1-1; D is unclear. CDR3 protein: CASSHSETEAFF. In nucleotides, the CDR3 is TGTGCCAGCAGCCATTCTGAGACTGAAGCTTTCTTT.